The 11 T cell receptor beta chains listed next were all sequenced from one sample in a study of T cells after yellow fever vaccination. TCRdb processed the 5' RACE reads anew with MiXCR; each CDR3 protein has one entry. The table shows approximately 550,000 distinct CDR3 sequences, with 15% to 20% occurring only once. Sequenced here: PBMCs, sampled 15 days after the yellow fever booster vaccination. These receptors all come from a man aged 25 to 45 who received the YFV17D yellow fever vaccine.

The J gene is TRBJ2-3, the V gene TRBV7-2; TRBD2 is a possible D gene (6 bases). The CDR3 covers 15 residues. CDR1 and CDR2 from the germline V gene are SGHTA and FQGNSA. V gave up 3 bases and J gave up 1 base, with 11 bases separating them. The CDR3 DNA follows: TGTGCCAGCAGCTTCGGGGGTTATCGCACAGATACGCAGTATTTT. Translating it yields CASSFGGYRTDTQYF.

The CDR3 sequence is CASSYSPGLAGGRGSQYF. In DNA form, the CDR3 reads TGTGCCAGCAGTTACTCTCCGGGACTAGCGGGAGGGAGAGGGTCGCAGTATTTT. The J gene is TRBJ2-3, the V gene TRBV6-5; the match to TRBD2 covers 16 bases. Germline trimming cut 0 bases from V and 10 bases from J; bases unmatched to any gene: 10. The CDR3 spans 18 residues. Germline loops: CDR1 MNHEY, CDR2 SVGAGI.

This clonotype was picked up a small number of times. The chain links TRBV29-1 to TRBJ2-1, with D unresolved. With 4 bases removed from V and 5 bases from J, the gap between germline ends came to 3 bases. Looked up from germline, CDR1 is SQVTM and CDR2 is ANQGSEA. This CDR3 is 10 amino acids long. The CDR3 sequence: CSVAHNEQFF. Written as DNA, the CDR3 is TGCAGCGTTGCTCACAATGAGCAGTTCTTC.

The chain joins TRBV20-1 to TRBJ2-6; D not certain. Germline V CDR1 and CDR2: DFQATT, SNEGSKA (reference sequence). Trimming stripped 0 bases from V and 2 bases from J, with 5 bases between. The CDR3 has 14 amino acids. CDR3 DNA sequence: TGCAGTGCTAGAGAGGGTACTGGGGCCAACGTCCTGACTTTC. It yields the protein CSAREGTGANVLTF.

This clonotype was detected only a few times. This rearrangement joins TRBV6-1 to TRBJ2-1; D is perhaps TRBD1 or TRBD2 (5 bases each). V lost 6 bases to trimming and J lost 0 bases, with 21 bases between them. CDR1 and CDR2 from the germline V gene are MNHNS and SASEGT. The CDR3 has 18 residues. Here the CDR3 DNA reads TGTGCCAGCAGCCCAAATCCTTATAGTGGGGGCTCCTACAATGAGCAGTTCTTC. Residues: CASSPNPYSGGSYNEQFF.

V gene TRBV7-8 combines with J gene TRBJ2-1; 10 positions match TRBD1. The V gene end was trimmed by 5 bases and the J gene end by 8 bases; junction bases not matched to a gene: 9. The CDR3 is 15 residues long. From germline, CDR1 is SGHVS and CDR2 FQNEAQ. The CDR3 sequence: CASSRQGAQFDEQFF. For the CDR3, the DNA is TGTGCCAGCAGCAGACAGGGGGCGCAGTTCGATGAGCAGTTCTTC.

This clonotype appeared a few times. The chain links TRBV15 to TRBJ2-7, with 8 positions matching TRBD1. Germline V gene data show CDR1 as LNHNV and CDR2 as YYDKDF (reference sequence). This CDR3 is 14 amino acids long. The V segment lost 0 bases and the J segment 3 bases; nucleotides outside the gene matches: 1. Here the CDR3 DNA reads TGTGCCACCAGCAGAGAGGACAGGGACTACGAGCAGTACTTC. Its protein product is CATSREDRDYEQYF.

This clonotype has a handful of counts. The rearrangement joins TRBV20-1 to TRBJ2-1, with D unresolved. From germline, CDR1 is DFQATT and CDR2 SNEGSKA (reference sequence). The length of the CDR3 is 12 residues. V was pared by 0 bases and J by 10 bases, with 10 bases between. The CDR3, as DNA: TGCAGTGCTAGAGATCTCGGGCCGGAGCAGTTCTTC. It codes for CSARDLGPEQFF.

V and J are TRBV18 and TRBJ2-2; 9 bases are shared with TRBD1. Germline V gene data show CDR1 as KGHSH and CDR2 as LQKENI. With 4 bases clipped from V and 1 base from J, the junction kept 10 bases outside the gene matches. This CDR3 has 18 residues. The CDR3 loop is CASSQTRPGQGNTGELFF. CDR3 DNA sequence: TGTGCCAGCTCACAAACCCGACCGGGACAGGGGAACACCGGGGAGCTGTTTTTT.

This chain joins TRBV28 and TRBJ2-7, with TRBD2 matching 8 bases. The CDR3 totals 18 residues. Trimming removed 6 bases from V and 4 bases from J; junction bases left unmatched: 20. Germline loops: CDR1 MDHEN, CDR2 SYDVKM. The CDR3, as DNA: TGTGCCAGCAGACCCAACCAATCTACTGGGACTAGATATTACGAGCAGTACTTC. It specifies CASRPNQSTGTRYYEQYF.

This clonotype was seen a few times. V usage is TRBV5-1 and J usage is TRBJ2-2, with 7 bases fitting TRBD1. Per germline, CDR1 SGHRS and CDR2 YFSETQ. Trimming at V came to 4 bases and at J to 2 bases, leaving 5 bases not matched to a gene. CDR3 length: 15 amino acids. CDR3 sequence reads: CASSKRTGNTGELFF. CDR3 sequence (DNA): TGCGCCAGCAGCAAGAGGACAGGAAACACCGGGGAGCTGTTTTTT.